A single T cell receptor (beta chain) is shown here with its context. This clonotype was observed many times. Its antigen has not been determined. Per-base qualities were not stored, and no clone one base away is much larger. These data originate in a study of read filtering for tumor transcriptome and immune sequencing (dated by TCRdb to 2020 to 2021). Notes on the research overall: Of the patients in the cohort, more than 16 were male and around 15 were female, and their mean age was around 64 years, with a range of about 45 to 90. By revised international staging, roughly 8 patients were R-ISS I, about 17 were R-ISS II and more than five were R-ISS III. After DNase treatment, whole-transcriptome libraries were prepared with the TruSeq RNA Access Library Prep Kit. TCR-region mapped reads per sample ranged from about 4.05 to 11 million with IR-seq versus only roughly 75 to 1273 with RNA-seq. TCR repertoires obtained by targeted immune repertoire sequencing and by bulk whole-transcriptome sequencing performed on the same bone marrow samples were compared. As a main aim, a read-filtering strategy for immune repertoire data was addressed, with the specific question being whether clonotypes supported by a single read should be removed.

General conclusions and limits of the study: The sorted CD138-negative fraction was not purified T cells but a mixed bone marrow immune population. When single-read clonotypes were removed, the proportions of shared clonotypes in IR-seq and RNA-seq correlated more strongly. IR-seq captured clonotypes at much higher depth and more reliably than RNA-seq, and smaller IR-seq throughput sufficed to identify most shared clonotypes. Single-read clonotypes made up approximately 84% of clonotypes but only about 4% of total reads in IR-seq, compared with approximately 75% of clonotypes and roughly 40% of reads in RNA-seq.

TCR libraries were built from approximately 400 ng RNA with the Immunoverse kit, using molecular barcoded adaptors covering alpha/delta and beta/gamma chains. TCR library preparation was performed with the same RNA that was used for transcriptome sequencing. Sequencing of the TCR libraries was done on an Illumina HiSeq 4000 with 2 x 150 cycles. Regarding the original processing steps: Using MiXCR, which included quality filtering and error correction, TCR reads were aligned to human V, D, J and C references and then assembled into CDR3 clonotypes. Clonotype counts and gene usage diversity were analyzed with the tcR package in R. Raw mapping reads were checked after the RNA-seq reads had been mapped by STAR aligner version 2.5.3a onto the human GRCh37 genome. IR-seq fastq files were randomly downsampled with Seqtk 1.3 to test the effect of sequencing depth on detected clonotypes. Using fastp at Q25 and MiXCR, TCRdb reprocessed the public reads and kept productive beta chains. Each CDR3 protein gets just one entry, which takes the most common genes and DNA from the rows behind it. The V and J calls reflect TCRdb's pipeline rather than the authors' work. Here the sample has 93,000 or so distinct CDR3 sequences; approximately 21% occur a single time. The ten biggest clones cover over 9.5% of the sample.

Each patient had bone marrow sampled at the time of active disease. Isolation of bone marrow mononuclear cells was performed by Ficoll-Hypaque density gradient centrifugation. To remove myeloma plasma cells, the cells were labeled with CD138 magnetic microbeads on a MACS separator, and CD138-negative cells were then collected by negative selection. The purity of the isolated cells was checked by flow cytometry with CD138 antibodies on an Attune NxT. Total RNA was extracted using TRIzol reagent and was quantified on a NanoDrop spectrophotometer. For each patient, paired RNA-seq and IR-seq were run on the CD138-negative bone marrow sample from that patient. Cut back by 4 bases and 8 bases, the V and J ends lie 18 bases apart. The CDR1 and CDR2 encoded by the germline V gene (reference sequence) are MNHEY and SMNVEV. Measured from the cysteine to the phenylalanine, the CDR3 is 15 residues long. Only the CDR3 region is kept as DNA, spanning 45 bases read in frame from base 1.

The TCR originated in a donor over 35 with multiple myeloma. The chain is encoded by TRBV27 joined to TRBJ2-1; D gene: possibly TRBD1, on 6 matching bases. Sequencing input: a population of CD138-negative cells sorted from bone marrow. Sample cell subset or site, as interpreted from the label and publication: bone marrow mononuclear cells depleted of CD138+ plasma/myeloma cells by negative magnetic selection. The nucleotide sequence reads as follows: TGTGCCAGCAGTTCAGGGGTAGCTTCGGTCCATGAGCAGTTCTTC. It translates to CASSSGVASVHEQFF.